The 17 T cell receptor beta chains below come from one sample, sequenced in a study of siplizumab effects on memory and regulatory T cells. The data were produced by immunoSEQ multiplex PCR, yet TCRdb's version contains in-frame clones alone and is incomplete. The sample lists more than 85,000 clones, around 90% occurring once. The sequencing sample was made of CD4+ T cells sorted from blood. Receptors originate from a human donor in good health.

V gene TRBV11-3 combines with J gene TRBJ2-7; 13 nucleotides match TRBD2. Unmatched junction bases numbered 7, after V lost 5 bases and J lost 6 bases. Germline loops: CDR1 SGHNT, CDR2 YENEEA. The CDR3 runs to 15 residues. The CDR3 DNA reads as TGTGCCAGCAGCCCACCGGGACTAGCGGGACTCGAGCAGTACTTC. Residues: CASSPPGLAGLEQYF.

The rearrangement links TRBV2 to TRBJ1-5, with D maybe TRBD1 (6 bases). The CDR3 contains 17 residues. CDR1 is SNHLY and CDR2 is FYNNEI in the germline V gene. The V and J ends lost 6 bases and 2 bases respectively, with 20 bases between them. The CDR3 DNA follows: TGTGCCAGCAGCGAACGGGTAGGGGGGCCGGGCAATCAGCCCCAGCATTTT. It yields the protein CASSERVGGPGNQPQHF.

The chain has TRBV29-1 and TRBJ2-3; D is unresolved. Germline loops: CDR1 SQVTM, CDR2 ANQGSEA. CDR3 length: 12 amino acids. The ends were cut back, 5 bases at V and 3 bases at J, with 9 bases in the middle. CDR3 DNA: TGCAGCGTTCCGATCCCTACAGATACGCAGTATTTT. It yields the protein CSVPIPTDTQYF.

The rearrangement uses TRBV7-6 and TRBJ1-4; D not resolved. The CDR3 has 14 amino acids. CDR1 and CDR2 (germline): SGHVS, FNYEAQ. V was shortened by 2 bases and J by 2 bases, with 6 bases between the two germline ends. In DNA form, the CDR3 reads TGTGCCAGCAGCTTAAGCAGCACTAATGAAAAACTGTTTTTT. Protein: CASSLSSTNEKLFF. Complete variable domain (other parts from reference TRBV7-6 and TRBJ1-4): GAGVSQSPRYKVTKRGQDVALRCDPISGHVSLYWYRQALGQGPEFLTYFNYEAQQDKSGLPNDRFSAERPEGSISTLTIQRTEQRDSAMYRCASSLSSTNEKLFFGSGTQLSVL.

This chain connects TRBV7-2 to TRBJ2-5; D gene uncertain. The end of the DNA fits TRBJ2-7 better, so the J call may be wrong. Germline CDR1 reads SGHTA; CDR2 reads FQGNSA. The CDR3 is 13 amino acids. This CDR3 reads CASSLGRSYEQYF. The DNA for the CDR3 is TGTGCCAGCAGTCTAGGACGGTCCTACGAGCAGTACTTC.

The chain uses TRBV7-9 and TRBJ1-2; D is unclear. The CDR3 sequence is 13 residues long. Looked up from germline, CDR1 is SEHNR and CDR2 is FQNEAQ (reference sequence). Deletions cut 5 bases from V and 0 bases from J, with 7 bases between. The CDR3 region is CASSVGTNYGYTF. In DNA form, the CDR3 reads TGTGCCAGCAGCGTCGGTACTAACTATGGCTACACCTTC.

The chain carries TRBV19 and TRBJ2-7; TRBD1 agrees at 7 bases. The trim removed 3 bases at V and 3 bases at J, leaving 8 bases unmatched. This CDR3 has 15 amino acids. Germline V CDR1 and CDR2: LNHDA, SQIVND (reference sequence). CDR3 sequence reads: CASSIGDRPNYEQYF. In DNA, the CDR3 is TGTGCCAGTAGTATTGGGGACAGACCAAACTACGAGCAGTACTTC.

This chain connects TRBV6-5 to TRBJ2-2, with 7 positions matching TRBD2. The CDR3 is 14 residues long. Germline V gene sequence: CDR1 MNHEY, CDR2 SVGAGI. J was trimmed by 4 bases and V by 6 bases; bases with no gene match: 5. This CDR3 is CASSWKRGTGELFF. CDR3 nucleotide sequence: TGTGCCAGCAGCTGGAAGCGGGGCACCGGGGAGCTGTTTTTT.

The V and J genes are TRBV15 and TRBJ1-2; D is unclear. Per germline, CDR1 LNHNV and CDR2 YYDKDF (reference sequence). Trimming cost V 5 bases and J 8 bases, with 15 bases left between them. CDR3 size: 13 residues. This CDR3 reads CATSGRWTDGYTF. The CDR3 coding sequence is TGTGCCACCAGCGGGCGATGGACGGACGGCTACACCTTC.

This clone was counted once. The DNA of the CDR3 is TGCGCCAGCAGCTTGGGAGAGAACACTGAAGCTTTCTTT. This sequence encodes CASSLGENTEAFF. The rearrangement links TRBV5-1 to TRBJ1-1; D is uncertain. V was pared by 0 bases and J by 1 base, with 4 bases between. Per germline, CDR1 SGHRS and CDR2 YFSETQ. The CDR3 is 13 amino acids.

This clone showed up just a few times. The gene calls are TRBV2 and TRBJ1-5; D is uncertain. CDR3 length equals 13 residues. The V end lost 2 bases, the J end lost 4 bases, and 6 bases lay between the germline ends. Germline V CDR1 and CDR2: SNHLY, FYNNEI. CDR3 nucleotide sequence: TGTGCCAGCAGTGAACGAGGAAATCAGCCCCAGCATTTT. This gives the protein CASSERGNQPQHF.

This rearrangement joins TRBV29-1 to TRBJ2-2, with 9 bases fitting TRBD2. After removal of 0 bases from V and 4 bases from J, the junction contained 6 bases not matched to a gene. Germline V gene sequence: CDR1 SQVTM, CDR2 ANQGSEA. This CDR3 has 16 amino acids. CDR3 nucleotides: TGCAGCGTTGAAGAGGCAGCGGGAGGAATCACCGGGGAGCTGTTTTTT. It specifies CSVEEAAGGITGELFF.

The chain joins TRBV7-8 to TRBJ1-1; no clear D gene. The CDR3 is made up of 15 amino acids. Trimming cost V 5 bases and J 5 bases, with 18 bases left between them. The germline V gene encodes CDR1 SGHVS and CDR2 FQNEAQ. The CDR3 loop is CASSPTIATGTEAFF. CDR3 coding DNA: TGTGCCAGCAGCCCCACTATAGCGACGGGGACTGAAGCTTTCTTT. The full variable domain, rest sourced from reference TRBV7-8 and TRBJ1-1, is GAGVSQSPRYKVAKRGQDVALRCDPISGHVSLFWYQQALGQGPEFLTYFQNEAQLDKSGLPSDRFFAERPEGSVSTLKIQRTQQEDSAVYLCASSPTIATGTEAFFGQGTRLTVV.

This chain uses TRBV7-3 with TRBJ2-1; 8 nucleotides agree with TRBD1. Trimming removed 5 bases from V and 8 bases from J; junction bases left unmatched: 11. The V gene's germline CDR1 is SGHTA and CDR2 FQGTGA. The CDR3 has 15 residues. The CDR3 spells CASSGTGQGSDEQFF. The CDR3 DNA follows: TGTGCCAGCAGCGGCACTGGACAGGGATCGGATGAGCAGTTCTTC.

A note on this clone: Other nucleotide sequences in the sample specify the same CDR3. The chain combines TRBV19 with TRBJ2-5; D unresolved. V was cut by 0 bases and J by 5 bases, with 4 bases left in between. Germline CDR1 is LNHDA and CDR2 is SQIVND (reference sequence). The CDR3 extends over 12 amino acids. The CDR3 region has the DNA TGTGCCAGTAGTATAGATCGGGAGACCCAGTACTTC. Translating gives CASSIDRETQYF.

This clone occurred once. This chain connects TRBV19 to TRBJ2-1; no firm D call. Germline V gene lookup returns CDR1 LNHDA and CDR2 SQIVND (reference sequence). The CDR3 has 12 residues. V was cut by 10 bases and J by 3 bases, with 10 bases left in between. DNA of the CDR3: TGTGCCACCTGGACGTTCTACAATGAGCAGTTCTTC. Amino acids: CATWTFYNEQFF.

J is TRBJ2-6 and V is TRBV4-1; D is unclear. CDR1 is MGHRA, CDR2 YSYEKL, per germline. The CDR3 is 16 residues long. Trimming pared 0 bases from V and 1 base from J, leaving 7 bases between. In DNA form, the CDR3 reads TGCGCCAGCAGCCAAGATTTAAGGTCTGGGGCCAACGTCCTGACTTTC. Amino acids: CASSQDLRSGANVLTF.